The clone carrying this T cell receptor (beta chain) has ten or more counts. Its antigen is not known. The PBMCs had their origin in approximately 10 ml of fresh peripheral blood. Looked up from germline, CDR1 is DFQATT and CDR2 is SNEGSKA (reference sequence). This CDR3 is 17 amino acids long. Trimming pared 6 bases from V and 0 bases from J, leaving 21 bases between. This sample stems from a study of T cells in Graves' hyperthyroidism and ophthalmopathy. Study-wide context: At the time of initial diagnosis and before any treatment, peripheral blood was collected.

Study-level points and caveats: The model made its ophthalmopathy prediction, and onset followed a median approximately 6.5 months later. Separating ophthalmopathy from stable hyperthyroidism was achieved by a 13 V-J model.

RNA transcripts provided the source from which TCR beta CDR3 regions were amplified. TCR CDR3 regions were first amplified by RT-PCR with HTBI primers. Via MiXCR, TCRdb re-called the multiplex PCR reads, giving one row per CDR3 protein. The table has about 560,000 distinct CDR3 sequences, 16% seen once. Sample: blood. The V and J genes are TRBV20-1 and TRBJ2-1, with D maybe TRBD2 (6 bases). The sequence was collected from a woman younger than 35 with Graves' hyperthyroidism. The CDR3 reads CSATRRAGLSSYNEQFF. The CDR3 nucleotides are TGCAGTGCGACCCGGAGGGCGGGATTAAGCTCCTACAATGAGCAGTTCTTC.